This T cell receptor (beta chain) is drawn from a study of T cells in Graves' hyperthyroidism and ophthalmopathy (dated by TCRdb to about 2019). Regarding the research as a whole: Peripheral blood samples were taken at the time of initial diagnosis, prior to any treatment. To identify TCR V-J signatures that set the groups apart, the researchers used a discovery cohort of 100 or so patients, made up of under 45 with Graves' ophthalmopathy and some 60 with stable Graves' hyperthyroidism. According to the paper, TCR Vbeta CDR3 sequencing was carried out on around 140 peripheral blood samples, which came from 40 to 45 ophthalmopathy, under 85 hyperthyroidism and some 17 progressor patients. After blood sampling, hyperthyroidism patients were treated with methimazole at a starting dose of 30 mg daily, and ophthalmopathy patients were treated with high-dose intravenous methylprednisolone. The 95 to 100 discovery patients were divided at random into training and test sets in a 7:3 ratio. Prospective prediction of ophthalmopathy was tested in an independent validation cohort of 18 to 20 hyperthyroidism patients and around 16 patients who later progressed to ophthalmopathy. The study also compared thyroid tissue and blood T-cell repertoires from a handful of Graves' hyperthyroidism patients.

A patient counted as having stable Graves' hyperthyroidism if no progression to ophthalmopathy occurred over 18 months of follow-up. Hyperthyroidism patients were newly diagnosed, with disease duration under 2 months, and aged 18 to 65 years. Patients with uncontrolled infections, other autoimmune diseases, pregnancy or lactation were excluded. Diagnoses relied on clinical symptoms, serum thyroxine and TRAb, thyroid ultrasound and orbital computed tomography. Ficoll-Paque density gradient centrifugation was used to isolate PBMCs from approximately 10 ml of fresh peripheral blood. Trizol reagent was used to extract total RNA, and RNA quality was then checked on an Agilent 2100 Bioanalyzer. From the cysteine up to the phenylalanine, the CDR3 has a length of 11 residues. The only DNA kept is the CDR3, 33 bases in frame from the first base. Trimming at the junction amounts to 2 bases on V and 9 bases on J, and the germline ends lie 11 bases apart. CDR1 and CDR2, looked up from the germline V gene, are SQVTM and ANQGSEA.

The investigation overall reported the following: Most expanded thyroid clonotypes (frequency above 0.001) were also found in blood, which suggests that blood repertoires may mirror thyroid immune responses. Sample size was not statistically predetermined, and blinding of investigators to group allocation was not performed. In validation, progression to ophthalmopathy was predicted by the model with 70.59% sensitivity and around 75% specificity, a median of approximately 6.5 months before onset. In cross-validation, a model built on a 13 V-J signature told ophthalmopathy apart from stable hyperthyroidism with approximately 90% sensitivity and around 84% specificity, and in testing the same model reached 80%/75%.

Points on this clonotype: Its antigen is currently not known. Base qualities were left out, and no much larger clone turns up one base away.

TCR beta CDR3 regions were amplified from RNA transcripts. The first round of RT-PCR for the TCR CDR3 was performed with the HTBI primer set and the Qiagen OneStep RT-PCR kit. Libraries were constructed in a second round of multiplex PCR, after which size selection and purification were performed. Paired-end sequencing of the libraries was performed with 100 bp reads on an Illumina HiSeq2000. In the authors' own workflow: Raw data were processed with SOAPnuke, discarding reads with adapters, uncalled bases, mean Phred below 15, or no exact constant-primer or identifier match. COPE v1.2.5 was used to merge the high-quality paired reads, and each unique nucleotide sequence was defined as a clonotype. Clonotypes were aligned to IMGT TRBV, TRBD and TRBJ reference segments using MiTCR v1.1. Only V-J combinations with frequency above 0.0001, covering roughly 99% of repertoires, were analysed. The TCS score was defined as the ratio of F50 (clonal expansion) to E x V (chaos), calculated using BLOSUM62-based TCRdist between CDR3 peptides within each V-J. Welch's t-statistics and random forest reduced around 550 V-J features to some 14, which were used in a naive Bayes classifier (R e1071). TCRdb trimmed the raw reads at Q25, called clones with MiXCR and kept productive beta chains. Each CDR3 protein gets just one entry, which takes the most common genes and DNA from the rows behind it. For this entry, the V and J calls and clone size follow TCRdb and not the study's own pipeline. The sample contains some 440,000 distinct CDR3 sequences, roughly 14% of them found a single time. In total, the top ten clones hold 14% of the sample.

The TCR comes from a woman aged 18-29 years with Graves' hyperthyroidism. The specimen sequenced was blood. In this chain, TRBV29-1 is recombined with TRBJ2-7; TRBD1 could be the D gene, as 6 bases match. CDR3 sequence: CSVELQGGQYF. The DNA reads as follows: TGCAGCGTTGAACTACAGGGCGGGCAGTACTTC.